The rows below give T cell receptor beta chains drawn from one sample of a study of blood T cell repertoires in COVID-19. Profiled with immunoSEQ multiplex PCR; TCRdb holds only in-frame clones, not every one. Found here are about 59,000 clones, around 81% of them singletons; the top ten hold 25% to 30%. The sample consisted of peripheral blood. The receptors were gathered from a woman of 80 years or more with active or convalescent COVID-19. Each CDR3 is given with its conserved first and last residue. The D gene is left open where the match is weak. Where a row states a size, it is once, few, many or the class of an expanded clone; other rows omit it.

D gene	clone size	V gene	J gene	CDR3 DNA	CDR3 protein
.	.	TRBV5-1	TRBJ1-2	TGCGCCAGCAGCTTGGGTCTAGGAGAGAACTATGGCTACACCTTC	CASSLGLGENYGYTF
.	few	TRBV18	TRBJ1-1	TGTGCCAGCTCACCCTACGATGGGGCGAACACTGAAGCTTTCTTT	CASSPYDGANTEAFF
.	.	TRBV7-6	TRBJ1-4	TGTGCCAGCAGCCTACAGACCAACTTAAATGAAAAACTGTTTTTT	CASSLQTNLNEKLFF
.	.	TRBV7-6	TRBJ2-2	TGTGCCAGCAGCTTCGGGGGCACCGGGGAGCTGTTTTTT	CASSFGGTGELFF
.	.	TRBV6-1	TRBJ1-5	TGTGCCAGCAGTGAGGGGGGGGGCGCGCAAGGCATGTATTTT	CASSEGGGAQGMYF
.	few	TRBV18	TRBJ1-1	TGTGCCAGCTTCGTGGGGGGGAGTCACACTGAAGCTTTCTTT	CASFVGGSHTEAFF
TRBD1	.	TRBV3-1/TRBV3-2	TRBJ1-5	TGTGCCAGCAGCCAAGCCGGGACAGGGGGCAATCAGCCCCAGCATTTT	CASSQAGTGGNQPQHF
.	.	TRBV3-1/TRBV3-2	TRBJ2-2	TGTGCCAGCAGCCAAGAGTTAGCAGCCGGGGAGCTGTTTTTT	CASSQELAAGELFF
.	.	TRBV7-8	TRBJ1-3	TGTGCCAGCAGCCCTCGAAGCACCCGGGGCCAGCAAAACAGGGCCCGCTCTGGAAACACCATATATTTT	CASSPRSTRGQQNRARSGNTIYF
.	.	TRBV27	TRBJ1-2	TGTGCCAGCAGACTAAACAGGGTCGATGGCTACACCTTC	CASRLNRVDGYTF
.	.	TRBV9	TRBJ1-1	TGTGCCAGCAGCGTAGCGCCGGGGAAAGAAACTTTCTTT	CASSVAPGKETFF
TRBD1	few	TRBV19	TRBJ2-1	TGTGCCAGTAGGCCCTCGGGACAGGGAGGCGATGAGCAGTTCTTC	CASRPSGQGGDEQFF
TRBD1	.	TRBV5-1	TRBJ1-4	TGCGCCAGCAGCTCTTCCGGGACAGGGAATGAAAAACTGTTTTTT	CASSSSGTGNEKLFF
.	.	TRBV7-6	TRBJ1-4	TGTGCCAGCAGCTTAGAAGTCAGGGTGGATTTACGTCGAACTAATGAAAAACTGTTTTTT	CASSLEVRVDLRRTNEKLFF
TRBD1	.	TRBV19	TRBJ1-5	TGTGCCAGTAGTATTGTACAGGGGCGAGAGCCCCAGCATTTT	CASSIVQGREPQHF
.	.	TRBV10-3	TRBJ1-1	TGTGCCATCAGTGAGTCGGCGGGTTCGAACACTGAAGCTTTCTTT	CAISESAGSNTEAFF
.	.	TRBV2	TRBJ1-2	TGTGCCAGCAACGAGGTACTAGGGAACTATGGCTACACCTTC	CASNEVLGNYGYTF
.	.	TRBV9	TRBJ1-2	TGTGCCAGCAGCACCGGGACTTCGGTGAACTATGGCTACACCTTC	CASSTGTSVNYGYTF
.	.	TRBV11-2	TRBJ1-2	TGTGCCAGCAGCTTCAGGACAGCCAACCTTCGTACTAACTATGGCTACACCTTC	CASSFRTANLRTNYGYTF
TRBD2	.	TRBV5-4	TRBJ2-7	TGTGCCAGCAGCCCAGCGGGGGGGCCGAACGAGCAGTACTTC	CASSPAGGPNEQYF
.	.	TRBV6-6	TRBJ2-7	TGTGCCAGCAACACTCCCAGGGGTTTCGAACCCTACGAGCAGTACTTC	CASNTPRGFEPYEQYF
.	.	TRBV27	TRBJ2-2	TGTGCCAGCAGTTTAATAGGGCGGGGGCAGAACACCGGGGAGCTGTTTTTT	CASSLIGRGQNTGELFF
TRBD2	.	TRBV5-1	TRBJ2-1	TGCGCCAGCAGCGCCTCCGGGACTAGCGGGGCCCATGAGCAGTTCTTC	CASSASGTSGAHEQFF
TRBD2	.	TRBV9	TRBJ2-3	TGTGCCAGCAGCGTAACGGGGGGGGCCACCGATACGCAGTATTTT	CASSVTGGATDTQYF
.	.	TRBV19	TRBJ2-7	TGTGCCAGTAGTCGGGTGGGGGCCTCCTACGAGCAGTACTTC	CASSRVGASYEQYF
TRBD2	.	TRBV10-2	TRBJ2-5	TGCGCCAGCACCCCCGGGACTAGCGGGGGGAAAGAGACCCAGTACTTC	CASTPGTSGGKETQYF
.	.	TRBV27	TRBJ1-5	TGTGCCAGCAGTTTATTACAGGGTGGCCAGCCCCAGCATTTT	CASSLLQGGQPQHF
TRBD2	.	TRBV6-2/TRBV6-3	TRBJ2-7	TGTGCCAGCAGATACATAGCGGGGGTTTACTACGAGCAGTACTTC	CASRYIAGVYYEQYF
.	.	TRBV5-1	TRBJ2-2	TGCGCCAGCAGCGCCTACAGGGAAGGTACCGGGGAGCTGTTTTTT	CASSAYREGTGELFF
.	.	TRBV12-3/TRBV12-4	TRBJ1-6	TGTGCCAGCAGTGACACCGGACCCCTCCACTTT	CASSDTGPLHF
TRBD2	once	TRBV9	TRBJ2-2	TGTGCCAGCACCCGGGGGGGGATCGCGAACACCGGGGAGCTGTTTTTT	CASTRGGIANTGELFF
.	.	TRBV6-1	TRBJ1-5	TGTGCCAGCAGTGAAGCGCTTCAGGGATATCAGCCCCAGCATTTT	CASSEALQGYQPQHF
TRBD2	.	TRBV24-1	TRBJ2-5	TGTGCCACCAGTGATTTAAGGCTAGCGGGGGTGAAGACCCAGTACTTC	CATSDLRLAGVKTQYF
.	medium-sized	TRBV10-3	TRBJ1-1	TGTGCCATCTACAACGCAGGGGATCGGGAAGCTTTCTTT	CAIYNAGDREAFF
.	.	TRBV27	TRBJ2-7	TGTGCCAGCAGTTTAGGGCGGGACTTAATCCGTTCCGAGCAGTACTTC	CASSLGRDLIRSEQYF
TRBD1	.	TRBV5-1	TRBJ2-3	TGCGCCAGCAGCAGGCAGACAGGGGGGAGCACAGATACGCAGTATTTT	CASSRQTGGSTDTQYF
TRBD2	.	TRBV9	TRBJ2-5	TGTGCCAGCAGCCCCCGACTAGCGACTCAAGAGACCCAGTACTTC	CASSPRLATQETQYF
TRBD2	.	TRBV4-3	TRBJ2-5	TGCGCCAGCAGCCAAGATTTCGGGGGGGGCGATGAGACCCAGTACTTC	CASSQDFGGGDETQYF
TRBD2	.	TRBV28	TRBJ2-1	TGTGCCACCTGTTTAGGACTAGCGGGGGGTCAGGAGCAGTTCTTC	CATCLGLAGGQEQFF
TRBD1	.	TRBV7-2	TRBJ2-2	TGTGCCAGCAGCTTTCCCGGAGGGACAGGGAACACCGGGGAGCTGTTTTTT	CASSFPGGTGNTGELFF
TRBD2	.	TRBV5-6	TRBJ2-5	TGTGCCAGCAACCCATTTCGCGGGGGGGATAGGGAGACCCAGTACTTC	CASNPFRGGDRETQYF
TRBD1	.	TRBV19	TRBJ1-5	TGTGCCAGTAGTATAGGGACAGGGGGCAATCAGCCCCAGCATTTT	CASSIGTGGNQPQHF
.	.	TRBV27	TRBJ2-7	TGTGCCAGCAGTAGAGAGGAGTCGAACTACGAGCAGTACTTC	CASSREESNYEQYF
TRBD2	.	TRBV4-3	TRBJ2-3	TGCGCCAGCAGCCAAGTCGGACTAGCGGGGGGAACAGATACGCAGTATTTT	CASSQVGLAGGTDTQYF